This entry lists 23 T cell receptor beta chains sequenced from one sample in a study of blood T cell repertoires in COVID-19 (dated by TCRdb to about 2020). Libraries were constructed by the immunoSEQ multiplex PCR assay. The table was pulled from immuneACCESS by TCRdb, which kept in-frame rearrangements only. Such tables lose some clones; where checked, under half of the loss comes from unresolved V genes, and the rest has no known cause. The sample yields 190,000 or so clones; 75% to 90% were counted once. In total, the top ten clones hold 18% of the sample. Sequenced: PBMCs or T cells enriched from blood (not recorded which). Receptors originate from a man aged 40-55 years who had recovered from COVID-19.

This chain connects TRBV12-1 to TRBJ2-1; TRBD1, the table's D call, lacks a check against the DNA. TRBV12-1 is assigned pseudogene status. This CDR3 spans 15 amino acids. The chain's CDR3 is CASSQGAGEYNEQFF. The CDR3, as DNA: TGTGCCAGCAGCCAGGGGGCGGGAGAGTACAATGAGCAGTTCTTC.

This clone was detected once. The V call is TRBV6-5, the J call TRBJ1-5; 11 nucleotides line up with TRBD1. V was pared by 7 bases and J by 7 bases, with 6 bases of the junction left unmatched. The CDR3 totals 14 residues. The germline gives CDR1 MNHEY, CDR2 SVGAGI. CDR3 residues: CASTRTGGRQPQHF. The CDR3 bases are TGTGCCAGCACCCGGACAGGGGGCCGGCAGCCCCAGCATTTT.

The rearrangement joins TRBV19 to TRBJ2-1, with 10 bases lining up with TRBD2. This CDR3 spans 15 amino acids. Germline V gives CDR1 LNHDA, CDR2 SQIVND (reference sequence). Germline trimming cut 3 bases from V and 7 bases from J; bases unmatched to any gene: 6. The CDR3 coding sequence is TGTGCCAGTAGTATCCAGCGGGAGGGCCGAAATGAGCAGTTCTTC. Its protein product is CASSIQREGRNEQFF.

The chain uses TRBV10-1 and TRBJ2-5, with D possibly matching TRBD2 (6 bases). The CDR3 length is 14 residues. The germline CDR1 and CDR2 sequences are WNHNN and SYGVQD (reference sequence). The germline V and J ends were trimmed by 8 bases and 6 bases, with 19 bases remaining between them. CDR3 loop: CASRIGRGRKTQYF. The CDR3 nucleotides read TGCGCCAGCCGAATCGGCCGGGGGAGGAAGACCCAGTACTTC.

CDR3 loop: CASSRAILSRNEQFF. The DNA for the CDR3 is TGTGCCAGCAGCAGAGCCATACTGTCGAGGAATGAGCAGTTCTTC. The rearrangement links TRBV3-1 (or the pseudogene TRBV3-2) to TRBJ2-1; D remains ambiguous. CDR1 LGHDT and CDR2 YNNKEL come from the germline V gene (reference sequence). Trimming shortened V by 5 bases and J by 7 bases, and 18 bases separated the two germline ends. This CDR3 is built from 15 residues.

This clone has more than one count but fewer than ten. V is TRBV5-5 and J is TRBJ1-2; tentatively, D is TRBD1 (6 bases). V gave up 4 bases and J gave up 1 base, with 11 bases separating them. The CDR3 has 14 amino acids. Germline CDR1 reads SGHKS; CDR2 reads YYEKEE (reference sequence). CDR3 in DNA: TGTGCCAGCAGCATCGACAGGTTTAACTATGGCTACACCTTC. It is translated as CASSIDRFNYGYTF. The entire variable domain, with the rest obtained from reference TRBV5-5 and TRBJ1-2, is as follows: DAGVTQSPTHLIKTRGQQVTLRCSPISGHKSVSWYQQVLGQGPQFIFQYYEKEERGRGNFPDRFSARQFPNYSSELNVNALLLGDSALYLCASSIDRFNYGYTFGSGTRLTVV.

This rearrangement joins TRBV9 to TRBJ2-1; 8 bases align to TRBD1. The germline CDR1 and CDR2 sequences are SGDLS and YYNGEE. The V and J ends lost 7 bases and 4 bases, in that order; junction bases with no gene match: 25. CDR3 length: 20 residues. The CDR3 nucleotides are TGTGCCAGCCGATATCCGGGACCAGGGAACGTGAACAGGGGGTACAATGAGCAGTTCTTC. Amino acid sequence: CASRYPGPGNVNRGYNEQFF.

The chain combines TRBV5-4 with TRBJ2-7; 8 nucleotides match TRBD2. Germline V CDR1 and CDR2: SGHNT, YYREEE (reference sequence). Trimming removed 2 bases from V and 4 bases from J; junction bases left unmatched: 8. The length of the CDR3 is 15 residues. The CDR3 loop is CASSFASGSSYEQYF. CDR3 DNA sequence: TGTGCCAGCAGCTTTGCGAGCGGGAGTAGTTACGAGCAGTACTTC.

V gene TRBV7-2 combines with J gene TRBJ2-1, with D possibly TRBD2 on 5 matching bases. The CDR3 is 12 residues long. The V and J ends lost 2 bases and 13 bases respectively, with 12 bases between them. The germline gives CDR1 SGHTA, CDR2 FQGNSA. The CDR3 region is CASSLSAGPQFF. The CDR3 DNA sequence: TGTGCCAGCAGCTTAAGCGCGGGCCCCCAGTTCTTC.

J is TRBJ2-7 and V is TRBV30; D gene ambiguous. The length of the CDR3 is 13 residues. The germline V and J ends were trimmed by 4 bases and 7 bases, with 17 bases remaining between them. Per germline, CDR1 GTSNPN and CDR2 SVGIG (reference sequence). This CDR3 is CAWTPPAAREQYF. The CDR3 DNA reads TGTGCCTGGACCCCTCCGGCGGCTAGGGAGCAGTACTTC.

This clone came up once. V usage is TRBV25-1 and J usage is TRBJ2-1; TRBD2 aligns across 10 bases. The CDR3 is 15 residues long. V was clipped by 7 bases and J by 1 base; unmatched bases: 4. CDR1 is MGHDK, CDR2 SYGVNS, per germline. CDR3 protein: CASTTLAGSYNEQFF. As DNA, the CDR3 is TGTGCCAGCACCACACTAGCGGGATCCTACAATGAGCAGTTCTTC.

The chain is built from TRBV7-2 and TRBJ2-7, with 10 bases aligning to TRBD2. J gave up 5 bases and V 1 base, and 2 bases lay outside the gene matches. The length of the CDR3 is 14 residues. Germline CDR1 SGHTA, CDR2 FQGNSA. CDR3 bases: TGTGCCAGCAGCTTAGGGACTAGCGGTGACGAGCAGTACTTC. This codes for CASSLGTSGDEQYF. Complete variable domain (other parts from reference TRBV7-2 and TRBJ2-7): GAGVSQSPSNKVTEKGKDVELRCDPISGHTALYWYRQSLGQGLEFLIYFQGNSAPDKSGLPSDRFSAERTGGSVSTLTIQRTQQEDSAVYLCASSLGTSGDEQYFGPGTRLTVT.

The gene calls are TRBV4-1 and TRBJ1-4, with D perhaps matching TRBD1 (6 bases). The germline gives CDR1 MGHRA, CDR2 YSYEKL. There are 15 residues in the CDR3. Between the trimmed V and J ends, which lost 1 base and 10 bases, there was a span of 16 bases. CDR3 nucleotides: TGCGCCAGCAGCCAAGCGAGGGGGGGCGCGCTAAAACTGTTTTTT. Its protein product is CASSQARGGALKLFF.

This rearrangement joins TRBV7-3 to TRBJ2-2; possible D gene TRBD2, 6 bases. This CDR3 spans 16 amino acids. Germline V gives CDR1 SGHTA, CDR2 FQGTGA. Trimming removed 0 bases from V and 5 bases from J, with 13 bases in between. The DNA of the CDR3 is TGTGCCAGCAGCTTAACCGGGACTCTGAGAACCGGGGAGCTGTTTTTT. It codes for CASSLTGTLRTGELFF.

This chain uses TRBV14 with TRBJ2-4; 7 nucleotides align to TRBD1. J lost 6 bases, V lost 2 bases, and 4 bases had no gene match. Germline V gives CDR1 SGHDN, CDR2 FVKESK. The CDR3 is 14 residues long. CDR3 nucleotide sequence: TGTGCCAGCAGCCAACAGGGGGTGTTAAACATTCAGTACTTC. Translation: CASSQQGVLNIQYF.

The chain joins TRBV2 to TRBJ2-3, with 10 bases lining up with TRBD2. This CDR3 region has 16 residues. Germline V CDR1 and CDR2: SNHLY, FYNNEI. J gave up 6 bases and V 2 bases, and 8 bases lay outside the gene matches. The CDR3 DNA reads as TGTGCCAGCAGTGAAATAAGCGGGAGGGCCGTGGATACGCAGTATTTT. This gives the protein CASSEISGRAVDTQYF. Drawing the rest from reference TRBV2 and TRBJ2-3, the complete variable domain is EPEVTQTPSHQVTQMGQEVILRCVPISNHLYFYWYRQILGQKVEFLVSFYNNEISEKSEIFDDQFSVERPDGSNFTLKIRSTKLEDSAMYFCASSEISGRAVDTQYFGPGTRLTVL.

This chain uses TRBV10-3 with TRBJ2-7, with 10 bases lining up with TRBD1. The CDR3 runs to 14 residues. Germline loops: CDR1 ENHRY, CDR2 SYGVKD. Trimming at V came to 3 bases and at J to 5 bases, leaving 4 bases not matched to a gene. The CDR3 nucleotides are TGTGCCATCAGTGACGGACAGGGGGGCGACGAGCAGTACTTC. Its translation is CAISDGQGGDEQYF.

This clone came up a few times. The chain links TRBV27 to TRBJ1-2; 7 nucleotides align to TRBD1. The CDR3 runs 12 residues. The germline CDR1 and CDR2 sequences are MNHEY and SMNVEV (reference sequence). Losses at the gene ends were 6 bases for V and 12 bases for J; bases not matched to a gene: 10. The chain's CDR3 is CASSPDRVRHTF. CDR3 coding DNA: TGTGCCAGCAGCCCCGACAGGGTTCGCCACACCTTC.

The chain combines TRBV21-1 with TRBJ2-7; the D call of TRBD1 is as the table states it, not checked on the DNA. TRBV21-1 is a pseudogene. The length of the CDR3 is 14 residues. As DNA, the CDR3 is TGTGCCAGCAGCAACCGGGACAGGGTCTACGAGCAGTACTTC. Its protein is CASSNRDRVYEQYF.

The rearrangement joins TRBV7-3 to TRBJ2-1, with TRBD1 matching over 10 bases. The CDR3 covers 15 residues. Germline V lookup: CDR1 SGHTA, CDR2 FQGTGA. Germline trimming cut 4 bases from V and 10 bases from J; bases unmatched to any gene: 10. The CDR3 nucleotides read TGTGCCAGCAGCTCACGGGACAGGGGTTTACGGGAGCAGTTCTTC. Translating gives CASSSRDRGLREQFF.

This clone was seen only once. CDR3 amino acids: CASSVQTSGTGELFF. The CDR3 coding sequence is TGTGCCAGTAGTGTACAGACTAGCGGAACCGGGGAGCTGTTTTTT. V gene TRBV19 combines with J gene TRBJ2-2; TRBD2 matches at 9 bases. The germline gives CDR1 LNHDA, CDR2 SQIVND (reference sequence). This CDR3 is built from 15 residues. After removal of 5 bases from V and 5 bases from J, the junction contained 6 bases not matched to a gene.

This chain joins TRBV18 and TRBJ2-7; 7 nucleotides match TRBD1. The CDR3 loop spans 15 amino acids. The trim removed 6 bases at V and 3 bases at J, leaving 11 bases unmatched. The V gene's germline CDR1 is KGHSH and CDR2 LQKENI. CDR3 coding DNA: TGTGCCAGCTCGACCGCACAGGGGCTATACTACGAGCAGTACTTC. It specifies CASSTAQGLYYEQYF.

The table lists this clone with a count of one. The J gene is TRBJ2-1, the V gene TRBV19, with D perhaps matching TRBD2 (6 bases). CDR3 size: 15 residues. Trimming cost V 0 bases and J 8 bases, with 14 bases left between them. CDR1 and CDR2 from the germline V gene are LNHDA and SQIVND (reference sequence). Here the CDR3 DNA reads TGTGCCAGTAGTATAGATCTAGGGACTCGCGATGAGCAGTTCTTC. Amino acid sequence: CASSIDLGTRDEQFF.